One sample yielded the 26 T cell receptor beta chains listed below, sequenced in a study of T-cell reconstitution after alpha-beta-depleted transplantation in children (dated by TCRdb to 2015 to 2016). This specimen's treatment or condition label, interpreted: allogeneic hematopoietic cell transplantation with graft depleted of TCRalphabeta T cells and CD19 B cells. Library preparation employed PCR. TCRdb records Illumina HiSeq 2500 as the sequencer. TCR libraries were prepared with molecular barcoding, using unique molecular identifiers to normalize TCRbeta repertoire quantification. TCRdb trimmed the raw reads at Q25, called clones with MiXCR and kept productive beta chains. Rows are combined by CDR3 protein, so each entry shows the most common genes and DNA. The sample table shows 350,000 to 500,000 distinct CDR3 sequences, and 43% are seen once. The ten largest clones capture under 30% of the sample.

Sequencing was performed on PBMCs, taken before TCRalphabeta/CD19-depleted stem cell transplant. Source of these receptors: a girl aged 2 to 9 with aplastic anemia, due to receive a stem cell transplant.

The V and J genes are TRBV5-1 and TRBJ2-3; a weak D match, TRBD2 (5 bases). Germline CDR1 and CDR2: SGHRS and YFSETQ. Between the trimmed V and J ends, which lost 4 bases and 6 bases, there was a span of 18 bases. This CDR3 spans 15 amino acids. CDR3 in DNA: TGCGCCAGCAGCCCGGGATCACGACCTCTCGATACGCAGTATTTT. Protein sequence: CASSPGSRPLDTQYF.

This clonotype was detected only a few times. The chain uses TRBV20-1 and TRBJ2-1, with 9 bases aligning to TRBD2. The V segment lost 3 bases and the J segment 8 bases; nucleotides outside the gene matches: 14. Looked up from germline, CDR1 is DFQATT and CDR2 is SNEGSKA (reference sequence). The CDR3 is 16 amino acids. Here the CDR3 reads CSARTSGRVVFYEQFF. The CDR3 region has the DNA TGCAGTGCTAGGACTAGCGGACGGGTGGTGTTTTATGAGCAGTTCTTC.

V is TRBV9 and J is TRBJ2-6; possible D gene TRBD2, 6 bases. V lost 4 bases and J lost 0, with 14 bases in between. The germline V gene encodes CDR1 SGDLS and CDR2 YYNGEE. The CDR3 has 17 amino acids. The CDR3 bases are TGTGCCAGCAGCAGCCGGGACTCCCACTCTGGGGCCAACGTCCTGACTTTC. Its translation: CASSSRDSHSGANVLTF.

This rearrangement joins TRBV29-1 to TRBJ1-1; D not certain. The CDR3 length is 12 residues. Germline CDR1 and CDR2: SQVTM and ANQGSEA. Trimming left V 6 bases short and J 1 base short, with 9 bases between. In DNA, the CDR3 is TGCAGCGTGGAACCGGGGAACACTGAAGCTTTCTTT. It codes for CSVEPGNTEAFF.

This clonotype was counted ten times or more. A read error may account for a junction end that differs from germline. The gene calls are TRBV7-2 and TRBJ1-2, with D uncertain. Germline CDR1 is SGHTA and CDR2 is FQGNSA. The CDR3 contains 15 residues. The CDR3 region has the DNA TGTGCCAGCAGCCTAGCTCCGACGGAATTAAGGGGCTACACCTTC. This encodes CASSLAPTELRGYTF.

The rearrangement links TRBV28 to TRBJ2-1; TRBD2 matches 9 bases. Germline V gene sequence: CDR1 MDHEN, CDR2 SYDVKM. Unmatched junction bases numbered 7, after V lost 5 bases and J lost 8 bases. The CDR3 contains 14 residues. This chain's CDR3 is CASSPIAGAYEQFF. The CDR3 DNA reads as TGTGCCAGCAGTCCAATAGCGGGAGCCTATGAGCAGTTCTTC.

CDR3 DNA: TGCAGCGCCCGTGGTAGCGGGGCTATCTACAATGAGCAGTTCTTC. Protein: CSARGSGAIYNEQFF. This chain joins TRBV29-1 and TRBJ2-1; 8 nucleotides agree with TRBD2. Germline V gene lookup returns CDR1 SQVTM and CDR2 ANQGSEA. V lost 7 bases to trimming and J lost 3 bases; unmatched junction nucleotides: 11. CDR3 length: 15 residues.

The V gene is TRBV29-1, the J gene TRBJ2-7, with D hard to call. The CDR3 consists of 9 residues. The V gene's germline CDR1 is SQVTM and CDR2 ANQGSEA. V lost 7 bases to trimming and J lost 6 bases, with 7 bases between them. CDR3 in DNA: TGCAGCGCTAGGGTCGAGCAGTACTTC. Its protein is CSARVEQYF.

The chain joins TRBV20-1 to TRBJ1-6; TRBD1 matches 10 bases. Germline CDR1 reads DFQATT; CDR2 reads SNEGSKA (reference sequence). The CDR3 is 13 amino acids. The ends lost 6 bases at V and 9 bases at J; junction bases unmatched: 5. The CDR3 region has the DNA TGCAGTGCCTCGGGACAGGGGAGTTCACCCCTCCACTTT. It specifies CSASGQGSSPLHF.

This clonotype has ten or more counts. The gene calls are TRBV5-1 and TRBJ2-5, with 11 nucleotides matching TRBD1. V lost 4 bases, J lost 4 bases, and 6 bases stayed unmatched. The length of the CDR3 is 15 residues. Germline CDR1 SGHRS, CDR2 YFSETQ. In DNA, the CDR3 is TGCGCCAGCAGCAGGACAGGGGGCGAGGGAGAGACCCAGTACTTC. Amino acid sequence: CASSRTGGEGETQYF.

This clonotype is a singleton in its sample. This chain connects TRBV7-6 to TRBJ2-1, with D possibly TRBD1 on 5 matching bases. Trimming left V 2 bases short and J 5 bases short, with 22 bases between. This CDR3 has 18 amino acids. Germline values: CDR1 SGHVS, CDR2 FNYEAQ. In DNA form, the CDR3 reads TGTGCCAGCAGCTTATTATGGGGTGGCGGACAAAATCACAATGAGCAGTTCTTC. Translation gives CASSLLWGGGQNHNEQFF.

This clonotype has a count of ten or more. The chain is built from TRBV27 and TRBJ2-5, with TRBD2 matching over 12 bases. V shed 6 bases and J 3 bases; nucleotides not matched to a gene: 2. The CDR3 loop spans 14 amino acids. In germline, CDR1 is MNHEY, CDR2 SMNVEV (reference sequence). The CDR3 DNA reads TGTGCCAGCAGCGGACTAGCGGGGAAAGAGACCCAGTACTTC. It yields the protein CASSGLAGKETQYF.

The genes are TRBV11-1 and TRBJ2-7, with a possible D match to TRBD2 (5 bases). V shed 1 base and J shed 6 bases, with 25 bases lying between them. Germline V CDR1 and CDR2: SGHAT, FQDESV (reference sequence). The CDR3 consists of 18 residues. CDR3 nucleotides: TGTGCCAGCAGCTTAGATGGGTACGGCTTTCCCTCTCGGGGCGAGCAGTACTTC. It codes for CASSLDGYGFPSRGEQYF.

CDR3 amino acids: CASTLTGNTEAFF. The DNA of the CDR3 is TGTGCCAGTACCCTGACAGGGAACACTGAAGCTTTCTTT. The chain combines TRBV19 with TRBJ1-1, with D maybe TRBD1 (6 bases). Trimming took off 7 bases at V and 1 base at J, with 10 bases between the two ends. The CDR3 runs 13 residues. Germline V CDR1 and CDR2: LNHDA, SQIVND (reference sequence).

The chain is built from TRBV4-1 and TRBJ2-5, with TRBD2 identical over 10 bases. CDR1 is MGHRA, CDR2 YSYEKL, per germline. This CDR3 comprises 17 residues. The J segment lost 8 bases and the V segment lost 0 bases, leaving 12 bases of the junction unmatched. The CDR3 region is CASSQDPFPSGGATQYF. The CDR3 DNA is TGCGCCAGCAGCCAAGATCCCTTTCCTAGCGGGGGCGCAACCCAGTACTTC.

The chain joins TRBV29-1 to TRBJ2-1; the D is unclear. V gave up 7 bases and J gave up 6 bases, with 10 bases separating them. CDR3 length: 11 residues. Germline values: CDR1 SQVTM, CDR2 ANQGSEA. CDR3 in amino acids: CSAPWGNEQFF. Here the CDR3 DNA reads TGCAGCGCTCCTTGGGGCAATGAGCAGTTCTTC.

The chain employs TRBV6-1 and TRBJ2-1; no clear D gene. Trimming left V 1 base short and J 12 bases short, with 7 bases between. The CDR3 is 11 residues long. The germline V gene encodes CDR1 MNHNS and CDR2 SASEGT. CDR3 protein: CASSEGSLQFF. The CDR3 nucleotides read TGTGCCAGCAGTGAAGGGTCTTTGCAGTTCTTC.

The CDR3 nucleotides read TGCGCCAGCAGCTTGACCCCGGGACAGGGGTCAAATCAGCCCCAGCATTTT. Translating gives CASSLTPGQGSNQPQHF. The rearrangement joins TRBV5-1 to TRBJ1-5, with 10 bases matching TRBD1. V dropped 1 base and J dropped 4; count of bases not matched to a gene: 8. Germline CDR1 is SGHRS and CDR2 is YFSETQ. CDR3 size: 17 residues. Full variable domain (missing parts from reference TRBV5-1 and TRBJ1-5): KAGVTQTPRYLIKTRGQQVTLSCSPISGHRSVSWYQQTPGQGLQFLFEYFSETQRNKGNFPGRFSGRQFSNSRSEMNVSTLELGDSALYLCASSLTPGQGSNQPQHFGDGTRLSIL.

This clonotype was observed a handful of times. The chain is built from TRBV6-2 or TRBV6-3 and TRBJ2-7, with D possibly matching TRBD2 (5 bases). Trimming took off 5 bases at V and 6 bases at J, with 17 bases between the two ends. The CDR3 spans 14 residues. Germline-derived CDR1 and CDR2 are MNHEY and SVGEGT. The CDR3 is CASSHNAIGGEQYF. CDR3 DNA: TGTGCCAGCAGTCACAACGCTATTGGAGGCGAGCAGTACTTC.

V and J are TRBV20-1 and TRBJ2-1, with 8 bases identical to TRBD2. The J segment lost 9 bases and the V segment lost 1 base, leaving 8 bases of the junction unmatched. The germline gives CDR1 DFQATT, CDR2 SNEGSKA (reference sequence). This CDR3 comprises 14 residues. The CDR3 is CSARVTGGKPEQFF. The CDR3 DNA is TGCAGTGCTAGAGTCACGGGGGGGAAACCTGAGCAGTTCTTC.

The gene calls are TRBV18 and TRBJ2-3; 10 bases match TRBD1. There are 20 residues in the CDR3. Germline CDR1 reads KGHSH; CDR2 reads LQKENI. The ends lost 3 bases at V and 2 bases at J; junction bases unmatched: 17. DNA of the CDR3: TGTGCCAGCTCACCGGGACAGGGGTCGACGGAGGCCTTCCCCACAGATACGCAGTATTTT. Translation gives CASSPGQGSTEAFPTDTQYF.

V usage is TRBV7-9 and J usage is TRBJ2-5; D might be TRBD1 (6 bases). V lost 11 bases, J lost 4 bases, and 14 bases lay in between. Germline values: CDR1 SEHNR, CDR2 FQNEAQ (reference sequence). The CDR3 contains 12 residues. The CDR3 region is CASSGQRETQYF. CDR3 coding DNA: TGTGCCTCCTCCGGACAGCGAGAGACCCAGTACTTC.

This chain joins TRBV18 and TRBJ2-7; D tentatively fits TRBD1 or TRBD2 (7 bases each). Germline lookup yields CDR1 KGHSH and CDR2 LQKENI. Trimming pared 0 bases from V and 2 bases from J, leaving 14 bases between. This CDR3 has 16 residues. The CDR3 DNA reads as TGTGCCAGCTCACCACCGGGAGGGGGCGCAACCTACGAGCAGTACTTC. Its protein product is CASSPPGGGATYEQYF.

The chain is built from TRBV5-1 and TRBJ2-1; perhaps TRBD2 as D (5 bases). Germline V gene sequence: CDR1 SGHRS, CDR2 YFSETQ. V lost 0 bases and J lost 7, with 11 bases in between. The CDR3 contains 14 residues. The CDR3 DNA reads as TGCGCCAGCAGCTTGGCGGGATTCTCAAATGAGCAGTTCTTC. It translates to CASSLAGFSNEQFF.

This clonotype showed up just a few times. The chain is built from TRBV6-5 and TRBJ2-4; 8 nucleotides agree with TRBD1. Trimming at V came to 2 bases and at J to 0 bases, leaving 3 bases not matched to a gene. Germline-derived CDR1 and CDR2 are MNHEY and SVGAGI. This CDR3 is 16 amino acids long. The CDR3 region is CASSYGTGVAKNIQYF. The CDR3 DNA reads as TGTGCCAGCAGTTACGGGACAGGAGTAGCCAAAAACATTCAGTACTTC.

The chain combines TRBV5-1 with TRBJ2-5; 7 bases are shared with TRBD2. Unmatched junction bases numbered 7, after V lost 4 bases and J lost 4 bases. The CDR3 runs 14 residues. CDR1 SGHRS and CDR2 YFSETQ come from the germline V gene. CDR3 loop: CASSTSGEGETQYF. DNA for the CDR3: TGCGCCAGCAGCACCTCCGGGGAGGGAGAGACCCAGTACTTC.